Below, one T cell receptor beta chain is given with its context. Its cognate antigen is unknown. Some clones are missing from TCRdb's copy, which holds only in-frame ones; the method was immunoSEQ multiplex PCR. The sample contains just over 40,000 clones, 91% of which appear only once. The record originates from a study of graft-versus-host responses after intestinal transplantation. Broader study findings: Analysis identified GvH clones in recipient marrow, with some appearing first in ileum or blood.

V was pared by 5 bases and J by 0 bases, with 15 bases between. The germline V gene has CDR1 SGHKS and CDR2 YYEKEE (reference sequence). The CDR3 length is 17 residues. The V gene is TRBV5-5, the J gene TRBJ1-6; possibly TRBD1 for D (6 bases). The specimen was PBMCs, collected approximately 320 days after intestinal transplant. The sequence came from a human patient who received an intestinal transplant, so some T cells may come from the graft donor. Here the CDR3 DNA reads TGTGCCAGCAGGGAAGACAGGCTGAGCTCCTATAATTCACCCCTCCACTTT. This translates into CASREDRLSSYNSPLHF.